The 22 T cell receptor beta chains below were found in one sample sequenced in a study of neurological immune-mediated disorders. TCRdb re-called the 5' RACE reads through MiXCR, storing one row per CDR3 protein. The table lists 35,000 or so distinct CDR3 sequences, over 12% of them singletons. Sequences were obtained from PBMCs. These TCRs come from a woman aged 45-60 years with HTLV-1-associated myelopathy (HAM/TSP).

At least ten counts were recorded for this clonotype. The gene calls are TRBV7-2 and TRBJ2-2; a weak D match, TRBD1 (5 bases). The CDR3 covers 15 residues. The V gene's germline CDR1 is SGHTA and CDR2 FQGNSA. The ends were cut back, 6 bases at V and 5 bases at J, with 16 bases in the middle. CDR3 loop: CASRGRAGRTGELFF. The CDR3 DNA reads as TGTGCCAGCAGGGGCCGGGCAGGGCGAACCGGGGAGCTGTTTTTT.

This clonotype has at least ten counts. The V gene is TRBV10-3, the J gene TRBJ2-3; D perhaps matches TRBD2 (7 bases). V dropped 11 bases and J dropped 2 bases, with 20 bases sitting between them. The CDR3 length is 15 residues. The V gene's germline CDR1 is ENHRY and CDR2 SYGVKD. The CDR3 sequence is CASRGASGTTDTQYF. CDR3 DNA: TGTGCCTCCCGGGGGGCTAGCGGAACCACAGATACGCAGTATTTT.

Ten or more counts support this clonotype. V usage is TRBV3-1 and J usage is TRBJ2-1; the match to TRBD2 covers 8 bases. Germline values: CDR1 LGHDT, CDR2 YNNKEL (reference sequence). CDR3 length: 15 amino acids. V lost 2 bases to trimming and J lost 2 bases; unmatched junction nucleotides: 2. The CDR3: CASSQPGGPYNEQFF. The CDR3 DNA reads TGTGCCAGCAGCCAACCGGGGGGGCCCTACAATGAGCAGTTCTTC.

This clonotype came up many times. The chain employs TRBV30 and TRBJ2-1, with TRBD1 as a possible D gene (6 bases). The CDR3 extends over 13 amino acids. Germline V gene lookup returns CDR1 GTSNPN and CDR2 SVGIG (reference sequence). The ends were cut back, 0 bases at V and 9 bases at J, with 12 bases in the middle. The CDR3 DNA reads TGTGCCTGGAGTGTAGGCAGGGGTCTTGAGCAGTTCTTC. It translates to CAWSVGRGLEQFF.

With respect to this clonotype: Germline and junction disagree at one end, which may indicate a read error. The chain uses TRBV11-2 and TRBJ2-3; 8 bases match TRBD2. Germline V gene sequence: CDR1 SGHAT, CDR2 FQNNGV. The CDR3 loop spans 14 amino acids. The CDR3 loop is CASSRGGNTYTQYF. CDR3 DNA: TGTGCCAGCTCCCGGGGGGGCAACACATATACGCAGTATTTT. Drawing the rest from reference TRBV11-2 and TRBJ2-3, the complete variable domain is EAGVAQSPRYKIIEKRQSVAFWCNPISGHATLYWYQQILGQGPKLLIQFQNNGVVDDSQLPKDRFSAERLKGVDSTLKIQPAKLEDSAVYLCASSRGGNTYTQYFGPGTRLTVL.

This clonotype was counted many times. The chain is built from TRBV20-1 and TRBJ1-2; TRBD1 aligns across 7 bases. CDR3 length: 15 residues. V was pared by 0 bases and J by 3 bases, with 7 bases of the junction left unmatched. The germline V gene encodes CDR1 DFQATT and CDR2 SNEGSKA (reference sequence). CDR3 sequence reads: CSAREGTVWDYGYTF. CDR3 bases: TGCAGTGCTAGAGAGGGGACAGTATGGGACTATGGCTACACCTTC.

This clonotype was recorded many times. The chain is built from TRBV20-1 and TRBJ1-5; 8 bases map to TRBD1. The CDR3 has 16 residues. After removal of 2 bases from V and 1 base from J, the junction contained 7 bases not matched to a gene. Germline assignment: CDR1 DFQATT and CDR2 SNEGSKA (reference sequence). In DNA, the CDR3 is TGCAGTGCTAGACGCAGGGGGCAGGAAAGCAATCAGCCCCAGCATTTT. This gives the protein CSARRRGQESNQPQHF.

This clonotype has only one observation. The V call is TRBV30, the J call TRBJ2-3, with 8 bases aligning to TRBD1. V dropped 2 bases and J dropped 2; count of bases not matched to a gene: 3. This CDR3 has 14 residues. The germline V gene has CDR1 GTSNPN and CDR2 SVGIG (reference sequence). The DNA for the CDR3 is TGTGCCTGGAGTTGGACAGGGCTCACAGATACGCAGTATTTT. As protein: CAWSWTGLTDTQYF. The entire variable domain, with the rest obtained from reference TRBV30 and TRBJ2-3, is as follows: SQTIHQWPATLVQPVGSPLSLECTVEGTSNPNLYWYRQAAGRGLQLLFYSVGIGQISSEVPQNLSASRPQDRQFILSSKKLLLSDSGFYLCAWSWTGLTDTQYFGPGTRLTVL.

This clonotype was seen more than once but under ten times. The chain uses TRBV6-1 and TRBJ2-1, with 8 nucleotides matching TRBD1. The CDR3 totals 14 residues. Germline trimming cut 8 bases from V and 4 bases from J; bases unmatched to any gene: 7. Germline values: CDR1 MNHNS, CDR2 SASEGT. CDR3 DNA sequence: TGTGCCAGCTCTAACGACAGGGGTTACAATGAGCAGTTCTTC. Amino acid sequence: CASSNDRGYNEQFF.

This clonotype appeared many times. The rearrangement joins TRBV6-2 or TRBV6-3 to TRBJ2-2, with 11 positions matching TRBD2. Germline CDR1 MNHEY, CDR2 SVGEGT. The J segment lost 4 bases and the V segment lost 4 bases, leaving 2 bases of the junction unmatched. The CDR3 sequence is 15 residues long. Here the CDR3 reads CASSSSGGFTGELFF. The CDR3 DNA reads as TGTGCCAGCAGTTCTAGCGGGGGGTTCACCGGGGAGCTGTTTTTT.

The chain joins TRBV5-1 to TRBJ1-2; 8 positions agree with TRBD1. Germline CDR1 SGHRS, CDR2 YFSETQ. This CDR3 has 17 amino acids. The V and J ends lost 4 bases and 7 bases, in that order; junction bases with no gene match: 18. The CDR3: CASSPGQGISLDGGYTF. The CDR3 coding sequence is TGCGCCAGCAGCCCCGGACAGGGCATAAGTTTGGATGGTGGCTACACCTTC.

As concerns this clonotype: A read error may be the cause here, since a much bigger clone is one base away. The rearrangement uses TRBV6-1 and TRBJ1-1; D is unresolved. The V gene's germline CDR1 is MNHNS and CDR2 SASEGT. The CDR3 is 14 amino acids. CDR3 in amino acids: CVSSEQLTGTEAFF. CDR3 DNA sequence: TGTGTCAGCAGTGAACAACTGACGGGCACTGAAGCTTTCTTT.

As concerns this clonotype: Since a much larger clone is just one base distant, this may be a read error. The chain links TRBV6-5 to TRBJ1-1; D possibly corresponds to TRBD1 (5 bases). Trimming removed 5 bases at V and 4 bases at J, with 11 bases between. Germline V gene data show CDR1 as MNHEY and CDR2 as SVGAGI. The CDR3 spans 13 residues. DNA of the CDR3: TGTGCCAGCAGTGATACGAGGGGCACTGAAGCTTTCTTT. It translates to CASSDTRGTEAFF.

This clonotype was seen many times. The chain recombines TRBV7-2 with TRBJ2-5, with TRBD1 matching 8 bases. This CDR3 has 14 residues. V shed 6 bases, J shed 4 bases, and the junction held 7 bases outside the gene matches. Germline loops: CDR1 SGHTA, CDR2 FQGNSA. In DNA, the CDR3 is TGTGCCAGCAGAAGCAACACAGGGGGAGAGACCCAGTACTTC. Its protein is CASRSNTGGETQYF.

This clonotype was seen at least ten times. This sequence joins TRBV27 and TRBJ2-2; 8 bases match TRBD1. The germline CDR1 and CDR2 sequences are MNHEY and SMNVEV (reference sequence). The CDR3 runs 15 residues. Trimming took 4 bases from V and 4 from J; bases not matched to a gene: 5. CDR3 sequence reads: CASSSDRGVTGELFF. In DNA form, the CDR3 reads TGTGCCAGCAGTTCCGACAGGGGTGTCACCGGGGAGCTGTTTTTT.

This clonotype occurred many times. The chain carries TRBV12-3 or TRBV12-4 and TRBJ1-1; possible D gene TRBD1, 6 bases. The CDR3 spans 15 residues. Trimming removed 6 bases from V and 1 base from J, with 15 bases in between. This chain's CDR3 is CASRPGARGNTEAFF. The DNA of the CDR3 is TGTGCCAGCAGACCGGGGGCGCGAGGGAACACTGAAGCTTTCTTT.

This clonotype was seen repeatedly, ten times or more. The chain couples TRBV10-3 to TRBJ2-1; 12 bases align to TRBD2. In germline, CDR1 is ENHRY, CDR2 SYGVKD. V lost 6 bases, J lost 2 bases, and 5 bases stayed unmatched. The CDR3 has 16 amino acids. CDR3 in DNA: TGTGCCATCAGATCGACTAGCGGGGGCCCCTACAATGAGCAGTTCTTC. Protein: CAIRSTSGGPYNEQFF.

This clonotype was counted many times. This chain joins TRBV5-5 and TRBJ1-2; 9 positions match TRBD1. The CDR3 sequence is 15 residues long. CDR1 SGHKS and CDR2 YYEKEE come from the germline V gene (reference sequence). V dropped 4 bases and J dropped 7; count of bases not matched to a gene: 11. CDR3 coding DNA: TGTGCCAGCAGCCGCAACCAGGGACAGGGTAGTGGCTACACCTTC. As protein: CASSRNQGQGSGYTF.

The table lists this clonotype with many counts. At one end, the junction sequence differs from germline, possibly due to a read error. The chain carries TRBV7-7 and TRBJ2-7; 11 bases map to TRBD1. CDR1 and CDR2 from the germline V gene are SSHAT and FNYEAQ (reference sequence). The CDR3 runs 14 residues. The DNA of the CDR3 is TGTGCTAGCAGCCCGGGACAGGGGGTGGGAGAGCAGTACTTC. Encoded protein: CASSPGQGVGEQYF.

This clonotype appeared many times. The rearrangement uses TRBV29-1 and TRBJ1-3; D call uncertain. Germline CDR1 SQVTM, CDR2 ANQGSEA. V was cut by 4 bases and J by 2 bases, with 6 bases left in between. This CDR3 comprises 12 residues. For the CDR3, the DNA is TGCAGCGTTGCCTGGGCTGGAAACACCATATATTTT. Encoded protein: CSVAWAGNTIYF. Variable domain in full (rest from reference TRBV29-1 and TRBJ1-3): SAVISQKPSRDICQRGTSLTIQCQVDSQVTMMFWYRQQPGQSLTLIATANQGSEATYESGFVIDKFPISRPNLTFSTLTVSNMSPEDSSIYLCSVAWAGNTIYFGEGSWLTVV.

This clonotype was recorded at least ten times. This chain joins TRBV20-1 and TRBJ2-1, with TRBD2 as a possible D gene (7 bases). The CDR3 covers 14 residues. V lost 0 bases and J lost 7, with 13 bases in between. Per the germline V gene, CDR1 is DFQATT and CDR2 is SNEGSKA (reference sequence). The DNA for the CDR3 is TGCAGTGCTAGAGATAGGGGGGGCCGGAATGAGCAGTTCTTC. It codes for CSARDRGGRNEQFF.

This clonotype came up many times. V usage is TRBV6-5 and J usage is TRBJ2-3; D unresolved. The CDR3 covers 13 residues. Trimming took 8 bases from V and 0 from J, leaving 9 bases between them. Germline loops: CDR1 MNHEY, CDR2 SVGAGI. The CDR3 nucleotides read TGTGCCAGCGGCTACTCTAGCACAGATACGCAGTATTTT. Translating gives CASGYSSTDTQYF.